This is a list of T cell receptor beta chains from one sample in a study of blood T cell repertoires in COVID-19. Assay: immunoSEQ multiplex PCR; the TCRdb copy retains only in-frame clones and omits some. The data contain approximately 290,000 clones, approximately 85% of them seen just once; the ten biggest clones take up 4.3%. The sample consisted of PBMCs or T cells enriched from blood (not recorded which). Receptors were obtained from a woman aged 25 to 39 who had recovered from COVID-19. CDR3s include the opening cysteine and the closing phenylalanine or tryptophan.

J gene | V gene | CDR3 protein
TRBJ2-1 | TRBV9 | CASSRDPRGQYEQFF
TRBJ2-5 | TRBV3-1/TRBV3-2 | CASSQRASVWVPETQYF
TRBJ2-7 | TRBV10-1 | CATSWLPKGAYEQYF
TRBJ1-2 | TRBV19 | CASSIGASRTGTTNYGYTF
TRBJ1-3 | TRBV10-3 | CAILTRDSSSGNTIYF
TRBJ2-5 | TRBV5-4 | CASSLGQGALETQYF
TRBJ1-1 | TRBV7-2 | CASSLVGGRGAFF
TRBJ2-7 | TRBV11-2 | CASSLAPGQGHEQYF
TRBJ1-3 | TRBV21-1 | CASSRDREGSGNTIYF
TRBJ1-2 | TRBV28 | CASRQTGGLYGYTF
TRBJ1-2 | TRBV30 | CAWTTGPSGYTF
TRBJ1-1 | TRBV20-1 | CSASDRDEAFF
TRBJ2-2 | TRBV6-4 | CASADFSNTGELFF
TRBJ1-3 | TRBV4-1 | CASTAMGQGGGNTIYF
TRBJ2-7 | TRBV7-8 | CASSLGRLKVSGGSYEQYF
TRBJ1-2 | TRBV7-3 | CASSAQDNYGYTF
TRBJ1-2 | TRBV7-2 | CASSPPLKDRRFGYTF
TRBJ1-1 | TRBV5-1 | CASSLQGSGTEAFF
TRBJ2-1 | TRBV2 | CASSEGRGGSNEQFF
TRBJ1-6 | TRBV11-1 | CASSSRQGLRNSPLHF
TRBJ1-1 | TRBV15 | CATSDRGGTEAFF
TRBJ1-5 | TRBV20-1 | CSASSQGKQPQHF
TRBJ1-4 | TRBV4-1 | CASSSRQINEKLFF
TRBJ2-7 | TRBV5-4 | CASSSGGLASSYEQYF
TRBJ2-7 | TRBV2 | CASSNLGTKLYEQYF
TRBJ2-3 | TRBV11-3 | CASSWTTSTDTQYF
TRBJ1-2 | TRBV20-1 | CSARVAYGYTF
TRBJ1-5 | TRBV19 | CASSSNRENQPQHF
TRBJ1-1 | TRBV7-9 | CASSLDGGNTEAFF
TRBJ2-3 | TRBV5-1 | CASSFGTQYF
TRBJ2-1 | TRBV27 | CASSLWPGGADNEQFF
TRBJ1-5 | TRBV28 | CASSLGRGPQHF
TRBJ2-3 | TRBV9 | CASSIARGRTDTQYF
TRBJ1-5 | TRBV4-2 | CASSQDRQGDQPQHF
TRBJ1-1 | TRBV3-1/TRBV3-2 | CASSFDRGTEAFF
TRBJ2-7 | TRBV27 | CASSSLTRRSSYEQYF
TRBJ2-1 | TRBV6-5 | CASSYSGESAQFF
TRBJ2-1 | TRBV28 | CASSAGVMISFF
TRBJ2-3 | TRBV24-1 | CATSDLGRQGASSTDTQYF
TRBJ2-1 | TRBV29-1 | CSLKGLAGVSSYNEQFF
TRBJ2-1 | TRBV29-1 | CSVTIAVSYNEQFF
TRBJ1-2 | TRBV6-5 | CASSYSGGGDGGYTF
TRBJ1-6 | TRBV28 | CASTAGTGHNSPLHF
TRBJ1-5 | TRBV19 | CASSYVWRQPQHF
TRBJ2-3 | TRBV6-5 | CASSFGEGTGDTQYF
TRBJ2-7 | TRBV7-9 | CASSAPSDGEYEQYF
TRBJ1-1 | TRBV28 | CASTLGGLNTEAFF